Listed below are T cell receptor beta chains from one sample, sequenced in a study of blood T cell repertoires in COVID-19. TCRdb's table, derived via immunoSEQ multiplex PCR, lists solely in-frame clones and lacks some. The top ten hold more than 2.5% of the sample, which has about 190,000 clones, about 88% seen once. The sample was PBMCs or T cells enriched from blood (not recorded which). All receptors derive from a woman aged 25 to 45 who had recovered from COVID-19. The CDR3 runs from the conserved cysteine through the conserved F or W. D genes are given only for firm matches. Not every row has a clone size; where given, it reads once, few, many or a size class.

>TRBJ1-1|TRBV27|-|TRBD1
CASRTTGGKNTEAFF
TGTGCCAGCAGGACAACAGGGGGTAAGAACACTGAAGCTTTCTTT
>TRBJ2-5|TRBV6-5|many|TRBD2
CASRAGGRQETQYF
TGTGCCAGCAGGGCGGGAGGTCGACAAGAGACCCAGTACTTC
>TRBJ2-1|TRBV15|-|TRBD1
CATSLQGSEQFF
TGTGCCACCAGCTTACAGGGGAGTGAGCAGTTCTTC
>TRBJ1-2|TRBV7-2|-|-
CASSQDSPYGYTF
TGTGCCAGCAGCCAGGACAGCCCCTATGGCTACACCTTC
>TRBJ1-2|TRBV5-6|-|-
CASSLQGAGYTF
TGTGCCAGCAGCTTACAGGGTGCTGGCTACACCTTC
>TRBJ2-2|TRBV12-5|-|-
CASGLVIGDTGELFF
TGTGCTAGTGGTTTGGTAATAGGGGACACCGGGGAGCTGTTTTTT
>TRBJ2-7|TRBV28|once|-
CATGEGHRLFEQYF
TGTGCCACTGGGGAGGGACATAGACTCTTCGAGCAGTACTTC
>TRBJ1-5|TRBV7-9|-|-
CASSFWGRGSNQPQHF
TGTGCCAGCAGTTTCTGGGGCAGGGGTAGCAATCAGCCCCAGCATTTT
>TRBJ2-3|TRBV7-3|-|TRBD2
CASSSLTSGRAGDTQYF
TGTGCCAGCAGCTCATTGACTAGCGGGAGGGCGGGAGATACGCAGTATTTT
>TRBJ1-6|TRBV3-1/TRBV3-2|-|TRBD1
CASRQGQGFYSPLHF
TGTGCCAGCAGACAAGGACAGGGGTTTTATTCACCCCTCCACTTT
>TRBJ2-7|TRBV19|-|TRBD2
CASSPQWLWGGGLAGGEAYEQYF
TGTGCCAGTAGTCCCCAGTGGTTGTGGGGCGGAGGACTAGCGGGAGGCGAGGCCTACGAGCAGTACTTC
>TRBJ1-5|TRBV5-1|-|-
CASSLFGSNQPQHF
TGCGCCAGCAGCTTGTTCGGTAGCAATCAGCCCCAGCATTTT
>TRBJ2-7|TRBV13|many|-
CASSSYRSLSYEQYF
TGTGCCAGCAGCTCTTACCGGTCCCTCTCCTACGAGCAGTACTTC
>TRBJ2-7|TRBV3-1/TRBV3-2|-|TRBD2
CASSQNLAGPYEQYF
TGTGCCAGCAGCCAAAACTTAGCGGGACCCTACGAGCAGTACTTC